The 2 T cell receptor beta chains given below trace back to one sample, sequenced in a study of cytomegalovirus exposure and HLA in healthy donors (TCRdb year 2017). Library prep was done by the immunoSEQ multiplex PCR assay. What TCRdb holds here is the immuneACCESS table cut down to in-frame rearrangements. Part of the clones is not present; checked against another copy, under half of the missing clones reflect an unresolved V gene, and the others are unexplained. In this sample the table shows 150,000 to 200,000 clones, 86% of which occur a single time. Almost 1.5% of the sample is taken by the ten largest. The sample was PBMCs. Receptor source: a woman aged 18-29 years in good health and CMV-seronegative.

The CDR3 bases are TGTGCCAGCACCCTAAGGTGGTCAGGGACTGAAGCTTTCTTT. This codes for CASTLRWSGTEAFF. This chain links TRBV7-8 with TRBJ1-1, with D maybe TRBD1 (5 bases). The CDR3 has 14 residues. Trimming took off 7 bases at V and 5 bases at J, with 17 bases between the two ends. CDR1 is SGHVS, CDR2 FQNEAQ, per germline.

V is TRBV11-2 and J is TRBJ1-2, with D hard to call. Trimming left V 3 bases short and J 1 base short, with 9 bases between. The CDR3 loop spans 14 amino acids. The germline gives CDR1 SGHAT, CDR2 FQNNGV. This chain's CDR3 is CASSFSDNNYGYTF. The CDR3 DNA is TGTGCCAGCAGCTTCTCCGACAATAACTATGGCTACACCTTC.